The source of this TCR beta chain is a study of multiple sclerosis patients with progressive multifocal leukoencephalopathy. Described time point: more than five months of natalizumab therapy. The CDR3 contains 17 residues. Sequencing was performed with immunoSEQ multiplex PCR; in TCRdb, only in-frame clones are kept and a portion is missing. The sample lists 29,000 or so clones, roughly nine tenths occurring once. The receptor was isolated from a human donor with multiple sclerosis. Specimen: PBMCs, collected from a patient treated with natalizumab. The chain joins TRBV21-1 to TRBJ2-1. TRBV21-1 is given as a pseudogene. DNA for the CDR3: TGTGCCAGCAGGAGTTTAGTAGTACACCATTCCGACAATGAGCAGTTCTTC. It specifies CASRSLVVHHSDNEQFF.